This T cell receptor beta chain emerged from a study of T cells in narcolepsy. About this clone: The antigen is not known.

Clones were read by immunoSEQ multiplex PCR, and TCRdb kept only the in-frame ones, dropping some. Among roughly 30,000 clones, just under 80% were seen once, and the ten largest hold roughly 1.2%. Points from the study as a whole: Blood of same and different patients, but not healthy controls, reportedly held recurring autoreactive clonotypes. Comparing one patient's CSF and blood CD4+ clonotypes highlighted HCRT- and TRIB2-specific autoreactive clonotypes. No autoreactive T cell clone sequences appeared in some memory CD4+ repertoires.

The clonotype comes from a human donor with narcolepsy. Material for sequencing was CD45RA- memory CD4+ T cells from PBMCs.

The CDR3 bases are TGTGCCAGCAGTTACTGGGCGGGGATGGAACAGCCCCAGCATTTT. This encodes CASSYWAGMEQPQHF. The chain has TRBV6-6 and TRBJ1-5; no clear D. The length of the CDR3 is 15 residues. The ends were cut back, 1 base at V and 7 bases at J, with 14 bases in the middle. CDR1 is MNHNY and CDR2 is SVGAGI in the germline V gene (reference sequence).